Detailed here is one T cell receptor beta chain. The data belong to a study of control samples from healthy donors and cancer patients. Trimming removed 5 bases from V and 3 bases from J; junction bases left unmatched: 4. CDR3 length equals 15 residues. CDR1 is SGHDT, CDR2 YYEEEE, per germline. The data were produced by immunoSEQ multiplex PCR, yet TCRdb's version contains in-frame clones alone and is incomplete. The table records some 200,000 clones, over 85% of them present only once. The chain has TRBV5-6 and TRBJ2-6; 8 bases fit TRBD2. The origin of this receptor is a man aged 18 to 30 in good health. The specimen sequenced was blood. CDR3 in amino acids: CASRAGGVGANVLTF. In nucleotides, the CDR3 is TGTGCCAGCAGGGCGGGGGGTGTTGGGGCCAACGTCCTGACTTTC.